This entry lists 22 T cell receptor beta chains sequenced from one sample in a study of CD4 and CD8 cells across lung adenocarcinoma regions. From the PCR reads, TCRdb called clonotypes with MiXCR, one entry per CDR3 protein. The top ten clones hold 30% to 40% of a sample with about 19,000 distinct CDR3 sequences, around 50% of them seen once. What was sequenced was CD8+ T cells from the margin of a lung tumor. The receptors derive from a male donor with lung adenocarcinoma. The CD4 and CD8 labels of this study may be unreliable.

This clonotype was counted many times. The chain is built from TRBV4-1 and TRBJ2-5; weak D call: TRBD1 (5 bases). This CDR3 comprises 18 residues. Germline loops: CDR1 MGHRA, CDR2 YSYEKL. V lost 4 bases and J 5 bases, leaving 26 bases between the germline ends. CDR3 bases: TGCGCCAGCAGCCGAAACAAGGGGTCTGGACGAAGCAAGGAGACCCAGTACTTC. The encoded protein is CASSRNKGSGRSKETQYF.

This clonotype was counted between two and nine times. V gene TRBV11-1 combines with J gene TRBJ2-1, with 7 bases fitting TRBD2. The germline CDR1 and CDR2 sequences are SGHAT and FQDESV (reference sequence). V shed 3 bases and J 7 bases; nucleotides not matched to a gene: 9. The CDR3 is made up of 15 amino acids. Written as DNA, the CDR3 is TGTGCCAGCAGCTTTCGTGGGAGGGGAATGAATGAGCAGTTCTTC. Its protein is CASSFRGRGMNEQFF.

Concerning this clonotype itself: One end of the junction varies from germline; a read error may be responsible. The chain carries TRBV6-1 and TRBJ2-6, with D possibly being TRBD1 or TRBD2 (5 bases each). Germline lookup yields CDR1 MNHNS and CDR2 SASEGT. CDR3 length: 16 residues. CDR3 amino acids: CASSEAGMGVGDMQYF. Here the CDR3 DNA reads TGTGCCAGCAGTGAAGCGGGGATGGGGGTTGGGGATATGCAGTATTTC.

The rearrangement links TRBV6-1 to TRBJ2-3; possibly TRBD1 or TRBD2 for D (5 bases each). V lost 6 bases to trimming and J lost 9 bases, with 25 bases between them. The CDR3 is 16 amino acids. Per the germline V gene, CDR1 is MNHNS and CDR2 is SASEGT. CDR3 nucleotide sequence: TGTGCCAGCAGGGGAGCCGGGGCAGGTGTTGAGGAGACGCAGTATTTT. This sequence encodes CASRGAGAGVEETQYF.

This clonotype showed up just once. A read error may explain this, as a much larger clone is one base away. The CDR3 spells CASSLFNEQYF. The DNA of the CDR3 is TGTGCCAGCAGCTTATTTAATGAGCAGTACTTC. V and J are TRBV7-2 and TRBJ2-5; no definite D call. Trimming took 2 bases from V and 11 from J, leaving 9 bases between them. The CDR3 is 11 residues long. Germline V gene sequence: CDR1 SGHTA, CDR2 FQGNSA.

This clonotype was seen many times. The chain links TRBV10-3 to TRBJ2-3; D gene unclear. V was pared by 4 bases and J by 2 bases, with 13 bases between. Germline lookup yields CDR1 ENHRY and CDR2 SYGVKD. The CDR3 contains 15 residues. CDR3 loop: CAISVYAGDTDTQYF. CDR3 nucleotides: TGTGCCATCAGTGTGTATGCCGGAGACACAGATACGCAGTATTTT.

The J gene is TRBJ2-1, the V gene TRBV30, with TRBD2 matching 11 bases. V lost 0 bases, J lost 7 bases, and 8 bases stayed unmatched. The CDR3 loop spans 16 amino acids. In germline, CDR1 is GTSNPN, CDR2 SVGIG (reference sequence). CDR3 sequence (DNA): TGTGCCTGGAGTGTACCCAAACTAGCGGGAGTTAATGAGCAGTTCTTC. Translated: CAWSVPKLAGVNEQFF.

This clonotype was recorded at least ten times. The chain uses TRBV6-1 and TRBJ2-5, with D tentatively TRBD1 or TRBD2 (7 bases each). V was pared by 8 bases and J by 7 bases, with 14 bases between. The CDR3 spans 12 residues. Germline V gene sequence: CDR1 MNHNS, CDR2 SASEGT. CDR3 residues: CASRTGEGTQYF. DNA of the CDR3: TGTGCCAGCCGTACAGGGGAGGGGACCCAGTACTTC.

In its sample, this clonotype ranks as medium-sized. The chain uses TRBV6-5 and TRBJ2-3; D remains unclear. V was pared by 0 bases and J by 3 bases, with 10 bases between. CDR3 length equals 15 residues. Germline V gene data show CDR1 as MNHEY and CDR2 as SVGAGI. CDR3: CASSYSGSGTDTQYF. CDR3 coding DNA: TGTGCCAGCAGTTACTCTGGGTCTGGGACAGATACGCAGTATTTT.

This rearrangement joins TRBV12-5 to TRBJ2-3, with 9 positions matching TRBD2. The CDR3 is made up of 14 amino acids. From germline, CDR1 is LGHNT and CDR2 FRNRAP. In nucleotides, the CDR3 is TGTGCCATGGGGGCGGGAGGGGACCCAGATACGCAGTATTTT. Amino acids: CAMGAGGDPDTQYF.

This clonotype appeared once. At one of its ends the junction is not consistent with the germline gene, which may arise from a read error. V is TRBV10-3 and J is TRBJ2-5; tentative D call: TRBD2 (6 bases). Germline assignment: CDR1 ENHRY and CDR2 SYGVKD. This CDR3 has 14 amino acids. CDR3: CANSHGGGRATQYF. In DNA, the CDR3 is TGTGCCAACAGTCATGGGGGAGGACGAGCGACCCAGTATTTC.

This clonotype showed up just a few times. The chain combines TRBV10-3 with TRBJ2-5; D is unclear. Deletions cut 4 bases from V and 3 bases from J, with 9 bases between. The CDR3 loop spans 13 amino acids. The germline V gene has CDR1 ENHRY and CDR2 SYGVKD. CDR3: CAISAPGKETQYF. The CDR3 DNA reads as TGTGCCATCAGTGCACCGGGCAAAGAGACCCAGTACTTC.

The chain carries TRBV4-1 and TRBJ2-7, with 9 bases aligning to TRBD2. Germline-derived CDR1 and CDR2 are MGHRA and YSYEKL. CDR3 length equals 18 residues. Germline trimming cut 4 bases from V and 0 bases from J; bases unmatched to any gene: 13. CDR3 DNA: TGCGCCAGCAGCCGAAGGGGGGGGGCGGGAGGGACCTCCTACGAGCAGTACTTC. Amino acids: CASSRRGGAGGTSYEQYF.

This clonotype has only a few counts. The chain couples TRBV12-3 or TRBV12-4 to TRBJ2-2; no clear D gene. The CDR3 spans 14 residues. The V end was cut by 6 bases, the J end by 6 bases, with 14 bases between. The CDR3 reads CASSPTVKPGELFF. The CDR3 nucleotides are TGTGCCAGCAGCCCTACCGTCAAGCCCGGGGAGCTGTTTTTT.

This chain links TRBV27 with TRBJ1-1; a weak D match, TRBD1 (5 bases). The CDR3 extends over 13 amino acids. Germline V gene data show CDR1 as MNHEY and CDR2 as SMNVEV (reference sequence). The V end was cut by 3 bases, the J end by 5 bases, with 10 bases between. The CDR3 spells CASSFGRGTEAFF. CDR3 sequence (DNA): TGTGCCAGCAGTTTCGGTAGGGGTACTGAAGCTTTCTTT.

The chain couples TRBV24-1 to TRBJ2-2; TRBD1 aligns across 9 bases. Unmatched junction bases numbered 7, after V lost 9 bases and J lost 3 bases. CDR3 length: 15 amino acids. CDR1 is KGHDR and CDR2 is SFDVKD in the germline V gene. CDR3 region: CATSRTGDYTGELFF. DNA for the CDR3: TGTGCCACCTCCCGGACAGGGGATTACACCGGGGAGCTGTTTTTT.

The V gene is TRBV28, the J gene TRBJ1-2; D is ambiguous. CDR1 is MDHEN, CDR2 SYDVKM, per germline. Trimming cost V 8 bases and J 4 bases, with 11 bases left between them. The CDR3 loop spans 12 amino acids. The CDR3 region is CASRKGLYGYTF. CDR3 nucleotides: TGTGCCAGCCGGAAGGGCCTCTATGGCTACACCTTC.

Ten or more counts support this clonotype. The chain is built from TRBV27 and TRBJ1-1; D gene ambiguous. The CDR3 consists of 15 residues. The germline CDR1 and CDR2 sequences are MNHEY and SMNVEV (reference sequence). Deletions cut 5 bases from V and 0 bases from J, with 13 bases between. CDR3 nucleotide sequence: TGTGCCAGCAGTGAGACCGGACGTATGAACACTGAAGCTTTCTTT. It encodes CASSETGRMNTEAFF.

This clonotype was seen only a few times. V usage is TRBV6-5 and J usage is TRBJ1-4, with D unclear. V was trimmed by 6 bases and J by 5 bases, leaving 13 bases between them. The CDR3 has 14 residues. Looked up from germline, CDR1 is MNHEY and CDR2 is SVGAGI. In DNA, the CDR3 is TGTGCCAGCAGGTATTCAGGAAAAAATGAAAAACTGTTTTTT. Translation: CASRYSGKNEKLFF.

This clonotype showed up just a few times. The chain combines TRBV10-3 with TRBJ2-5; TRBD1 or TRBD2 may be the D gene (5 bases each). V dropped 6 bases and J dropped 4 bases, with 12 bases sitting between them. The CDR3 extends over 13 amino acids. Germline assignment: CDR1 ENHRY and CDR2 SYGVKD. For the CDR3, the DNA is TGTGCCATCAGGGGGGACGTCGGAGAGACCCAGTACTTC. Residues: CAIRGDVGETQYF.

The chain employs TRBV6-1 and TRBJ2-4, with TRBD2 matching 9 bases. With the DNA end fitting TRBJ2-6 better, the J assignment may be wrong. Germline V lookup: CDR1 MNHNS, CDR2 SASEGT. CDR3 length: 17 amino acids. The CDR3 nucleotides read TGTGCCAGCAGTGGGGCGGGGGGGGCGGGGGGGGCCAACGTCCTGACTTTC. It encodes CASSGAGGAGGANVLTF.

This clonotype showed up many times. The chain has TRBV27 and TRBJ2-3, with D possibly TRBD2 on 5 matching bases. Germline CDR1 and CDR2: MNHEY and SMNVEV (reference sequence). V gave up 8 bases and J gave up 4 bases, with 25 bases separating them. CDR3 length equals 17 residues. This CDR3 is CASGPSIGPRGSDTQYF. The CDR3 region has the DNA TGTGCCAGCGGGCCCTCGATCGGGCCTCGGGGATCAGATACGCAGTATTTT.